Listed here is a single TCR beta chain. The V and J ends lost 6 bases and 5 bases respectively, with 17 bases between them. Germline CDR1 and CDR2: SEHNR and FQNEAQ (reference sequence). CDR3 length: 14 amino acids. The data originate from a study of blood T cell repertoires in COVID-19. The method was immunoSEQ multiplex PCR; TCRdb's version includes in-frame clones alone and lacks a portion of them. The repertoire holds about 140,000 clones, with roughly 82% as singletons. Sequenced sample: peripheral blood. The chain employs TRBV7-9 and TRBJ2-7, with D possibly matching TRBD2 (7 bases). This clonotype originated in an elderly man with acute or convalescent COVID-19. The CDR3 is CASRSSGGYDEQYF. Written as DNA, the CDR3 is TGTGCCAGCAGGTCGTCGGGGGGCTATGACGAGCAGTACTTC. Based on the CDR3 plus reference TRBV7-9 and TRBJ2-7, the full variable domain is DTGVSQNPRHKITKRGQNVTFRCDPISEHNRLYWYRQTLGQGPEFLTYFQNEAQLEKSRLLSDRFSAERPKGSFSTLEIQRTEQGDSAMYLCASRSSGGYDEQYFGPGTRLTVT.